A selection of T cell receptor beta chains follows, all from one sample in a study of shared clonotypes between healthy human individuals. Only in-frame clones appear in the TCRdb table, and some are missing; sequencing was by immunoSEQ multiplex PCR. The data contain 2 million to 2.5 million clones, nearly 97% of them singletons. Specimen: naive CD4+ T cells sorted from blood. These receptors were obtained from a man between 18 and 35 years old in good health. The CDR3 runs from the conserved cysteine through the conserved F or W. The order of the fields is CDR3 length, J gene, V gene, CDR3 protein.

>14|TRBJ1-4|TRBV6-1
CASSVGGEDEKLFF
>13|TRBJ2-1|TRBV15
CATGTSVYNEQFF
>15|TRBJ1-2|TRBV18
CASSPVSGNNYGYTF
>15|TRBJ1-2|TRBV7-9
CASSLGQGADYGYTF
>10|TRBJ1-5|TRBV21-1
CASRQSPQHF
>14|TRBJ1-6|TRBV28
CASSFAQGHSPLHF
>13|TRBJ1-1|TRBV5-5
CASSLRLDTEAFF
>15|TRBJ2-3|TRBV6-1
CASTRQGVSTDTQYF
>15|TRBJ2-1|TRBV11-3
CASSSSGTNYNEQFF
>14|TRBJ1-3|TRBV5-5
CASSFSGPGNTIYF
>13|TRBJ1-1|TRBV28
CASSQGRQEWAFF
>14|TRBJ1-3|TRBV19
CASSTQSSGNTIYF
>14|TRBJ2-7|TRBV2
CASSDEAGAYEQYF
>17|TRBJ2-3|TRBV5-4
CASSLYAGGDYTDTQYF
>15|TRBJ2-5|TRBV5-1
CASKYERGGLETQYF
>15|TRBJ2-2|TRBV2
CASRLGLAGTGELFF
>14|TRBJ2-2|TRBV19
CASRPGANTGELFF
>17|TRBJ2-3|TRBV4-1
CASSQEAPQGRTDTQYF